Listed below are T cell receptor beta chains from one sample, sequenced in a study of cytotoxic CD8 clonotypes in ibrutinib-treated CLL. The protocol was immunoSEQ multiplex PCR, while the TCRdb copy is restricted to in-frame clones and leaves out a portion. The sample yields about 160,000 clones, around 80% seen once. The specimen comprised PBMCs, sampled after 24 months of ibrutinib treatment. The receptors were sampled from a human donor with chronic lymphocytic leukemia. Both conserved end residues are part of each CDR3. D genes are given only for firm matches. Only part of the rows carry a size: once, few, many, or a class if the clone is expanded.

-	-	TRBV6-6	TRBJ1-3	TGTGCCAGCAGTACCCGGCAGGGAGGAAACACCATATATTTT	CASSTRQGGNTIYF
-	-	TRBV10-2	TRBJ1-6	TGCGCCAGCAGGGCGGGAGACTATAATTCACCCCTCCACTTT	CASRAGDYNSPLHF
-	-	TRBV28	TRBJ1-2	TGTGCCAGCAGTTTGCTGAACTATGGCTACACCTTC	CASSLLNYGYTF
-	-	TRBV6-5	TRBJ1-2	TGTGCCAGCAGTTACTCGATGCAGGGACGGTCCTATGGCTACACCTTC	CASSYSMQGRSYGYTF
-	-	TRBV9	TRBJ2-4	TGTGCCAGCAGCGTCCGGGGAGAAAACATTCAGTACTTC	CASSVRGENIQYF
-	once	TRBV4-2	TRBJ2-7	TGTGCCAGCAGCCAAGAACGACTAGACTCCTACGAGCAGTACTTC	CASSQERLDSYEQYF
-	-	TRBV21-1	TRBJ2-7	TGTGCCAGCAGCGGAGGGACAGGGGGCGGTTACGAGCAGTACTTC	CASSGGTGGGYEQYF
-	-	TRBV2	TRBJ2-7	TGTGCCAGCAGTCCAGTCACCCGCCGCGAGCAGTACTTC	CASSPVTRREQYF
-	-	TRBV6-6	TRBJ2-7	TGTGCCAGCATCAGCTCGACCGGGACAAATCCGTACGAGCAGTACTTC	CASISSTGTNPYEQYF
TRBD1	-	TRBV7-8	TRBJ2-7	TGTGCCAGCAACCTAAAGGGACAGGGCTACGAGCAGTACTTC	CASNLKGQGYEQYF
-	-	TRBV5-5	TRBJ1-1	TGTGCCAGCAGCTTGGAGGGGTCGTACACTGAAGCTTTCTTT	CASSLEGSYTEAFF
TRBD2	-	TRBV7-9	TRBJ2-1	TGTGCCAGCAGCATCGGGACTAGCGGGGACAATGAGCAGTTCTTC	CASSIGTSGDNEQFF
-	-	TRBV6-4	TRBJ1-4	TGTGCCAGCAGTGACAAAAAACGAGGGGCCAGTAATGAAAAACTGTTTTTT	CASSDKKRGASNEKLFF
TRBD2	-	TRBV19	TRBJ2-2	TGTGCCAGTAGTACCGGCCCAAGCGGGAGGGCCGCCGGGGAGCTGTTTTTT	CASSTGPSGRAAGELFF
-	-	TRBV7-8	TRBJ1-6	TGTGCCAGCAGCTTACGGAGAGAGAATTCACCCCTCCACTTT	CASSLRRENSPLHF
TRBD1	-	TRBV11-2	TRBJ2-2	TGTGCCAGCAGCTTTTGGGACAGCCTATCGAACACCGGGGAGCTGTTTTTT	CASSFWDSLSNTGELFF
-	-	TRBV7-3	TRBJ2-1	TGTGCCAGCAGCTTAACGGGGGGAGGCGACGCCATATTCTACAATGAGCAGTTCTTC	CASSLTGGGDAIFYNEQFF
-	few	TRBV7-9	TRBJ1-5	TGTGCCAGCAGCTTCAGGGGAAGCAATCAGCCCCAGCATTTT	CASSFRGSNQPQHF
-	-	TRBV6-1	TRBJ2-1	TGTGCCAGCAGGAGGGGGGGCACGGATGAGCAGTTCTTC	CASRRGGTDEQFF
-	-	TRBV7-6	TRBJ1-1	TGTGCCAGCAGCCCATTGGGAGGTTTCGATTTTACTGAAGCTTTCTTT	CASSPLGGFDFTEAFF
-	-	TRBV6-5	TRBJ2-5	TGTGCCAGCAGTTGGGGCCCAAGGCCTCGGGTGGAGACCCAGTACTTC	CASSWGPRPRVETQYF
TRBD1	-	TRBV27	TRBJ2-3	TGTGCCAGCAGTCGGGACAGGGGCACAGATACGCAGTATTTT	CASSRDRGTDTQYF
-	-	TRBV5-6	TRBJ1-3	TGTGCCAGCAGCCCCGCTTACGCGAACACCATATATTTT	CASSPAYANTIYF